These 29 T cell receptor beta chains came from one sample sequenced in a study of shared clonotypes between healthy human individuals. Some clones are missing from TCRdb's copy, which holds only in-frame ones; the method was immunoSEQ multiplex PCR. The sample holds 950,000 to 1,100,000 clones, approximately 68% seen once. Sample: memory CD4+ T cells sorted from blood. Subset specified: CD45RA-negative fraction. The origin of the receptors is a man between 18 and 29 years old in good health.

Notes on this clone: The same CDR3 also results from other DNA sequences found in this sample. CDR3 in amino acids: CASKAMGGASYNSPLHF. In nucleotides, the CDR3 is TGTGCCAGCAAGGCGATGGGAGGGGCCTCCTATAATTCACCCCTCCACTTT. The rearrangement joins TRBV28 to TRBJ1-6; a weak D match, TRBD1 (5 bases). V gave up 7 bases and J gave up 0 bases, with 16 bases separating them. The CDR3 covers 17 residues. Germline assignment: CDR1 MDHEN and CDR2 SYDVKM.

The chain has TRBV4-1 and TRBJ2-4, with TRBD1 identical over 7 bases. Germline V gene sequence: CDR1 MGHRA, CDR2 YSYEKL. There are 12 residues in the CDR3. J lost 9 bases, V lost 8 bases, and 7 bases had no gene match. CDR3 sequence (DNA): TGCGCCAGCGGCGACAGGGTTAGCATTCAGTACTTC. As protein: CASGDRVSIQYF.

The chain links TRBV10-3 to TRBJ1-6; weak D call: TRBD1 (5 bases). V was shortened by 0 bases and J by 9 bases, with 18 bases between the two germline ends. The CDR3 has 17 residues. In germline, CDR1 is ENHRY, CDR2 SYGVKD. CDR3 bases: TGTGCCATCAGTGAGTCGAGGTTCAGGGATGGTAGTTCACCCCTCCACTTT. Translated: CAISESRFRDGSSPLHF.

About this clone: Within the sample, other DNA sequences also encode this same CDR3. The CDR3, as DNA: TGTGCCAGCTCAGCCGGAGAGGGGTATGGCTACACCTTC. The encoded protein is CASSAGEGYGYTF. The chain combines TRBV18 with TRBJ1-2, with D perhaps TRBD1 (5 bases). Trimming left V 5 bases short and J 5 bases short, with 12 bases between. The germline gives CDR1 KGHSH, CDR2 LQKENI. The CDR3 has 13 residues.

This clone was recorded only once. This chain joins TRBV6-6 and TRBJ2-3, with D perhaps given as TRBD1 or TRBD2 (6 bases each). Germline V gene data show CDR1 as MNHNY and CDR2 as SVGAGI (reference sequence). V was shortened by 10 bases and J by 5 bases, with 16 bases between the two germline ends. There are 13 residues in the CDR3. DNA for the CDR3: TGTGCCATCGGGGGCGCAGGGCGAGATACGCAGTATTTT. It specifies CAIGGAGRDTQYF.

This rearrangement joins TRBV5-5 to TRBJ1-5; D gene uncertain. V lost 5 bases and J 0 bases, leaving 12 bases between the germline ends. From germline, CDR1 is SGHKS and CDR2 YYEKEE (reference sequence). This CDR3 has 15 residues. The CDR3 region is CASRSSDYSNQPQHF. The DNA of the CDR3 is TGTGCCAGCAGGTCGAGTGACTATAGCAATCAGCCCCAGCATTTT.

This clone was recorded once. This rearrangement joins TRBV19 to TRBJ1-2; D is unresolved. The CDR3 is made up of 16 amino acids. Germline-derived CDR1 and CDR2 are LNHDA and SQIVND (reference sequence). Trimming cost V 3 bases and J 0 bases, with 14 bases left between them. This CDR3 is CASSIRSGRANYGYTF. The CDR3 DNA reads TGTGCCAGTAGTATCAGGTCAGGCCGAGCTAACTATGGCTACACCTTC.

V gene TRBV4-2 combines with J gene TRBJ2-3; TRBD2 agrees at 12 bases. The germline V gene has CDR1 LGHNA and CDR2 YNFKEQ. V shed 7 bases and J 6 bases; nucleotides not matched to a gene: 8. The CDR3 contains 15 residues. CDR3 coding DNA: TGTGCCAGCACGAGTAGGCTAGCGGGGGGGGATACGCAGTATTTT. It is translated as CASTSRLAGGDTQYF.

This sequence joins TRBV7-2 and TRBJ1-2; the D gene is possibly TRBD1 (5 bases). The CDR3 length is 14 residues. Germline V CDR1 and CDR2: SGHTA, FQGNSA. V lost 5 bases and J 4 bases, leaving 14 bases between the germline ends. DNA for the CDR3: TGTGCCAGCAGCCCCCGGGCAGGGAGCTATGGCTACACCTTC. It yields the protein CASSPRAGSYGYTF.

This clone was found a few times. This rearrangement joins TRBV29-1 to TRBJ2-1; D perhaps matches TRBD2 (5 bases). Per germline, CDR1 SQVTM and CDR2 ANQGSEA. The CDR3 is made up of 12 amino acids. V was shortened by 4 bases and J by 7 bases, with 11 bases between the two germline ends. The DNA for the CDR3 is TGCAGCGTTGGATCTCGAGGGAATGAGCAGTTCTTC. This codes for CSVGSRGNEQFF.

The chain combines TRBV7-2 with TRBJ1-2; D not certain. CDR1 SGHTA and CDR2 FQGNSA come from the germline V gene. Trimming pared 6 bases from V and 2 bases from J, leaving 4 bases between. The CDR3 length is 11 residues. CDR3 nucleotides: TGTGCCAGCAGGGAAAACTATGGCTACACCTTC. This codes for CASRENYGYTF.

The CDR3 reads CAWSADTRVYVEQFF. DNA of the CDR3: TGTGCCTGGAGTGCGGACACAAGGGTGTACGTTGAGCAGTTCTTC. This rearrangement joins TRBV30 to TRBJ2-1, with a possible D match to TRBD1 (5 bases). Trimming left V 1 base short and J 9 bases short, with 19 bases between. In germline, CDR1 is GTSNPN, CDR2 SVGIG (reference sequence). The CDR3 has 15 amino acids.

The chain joins TRBV7-6 to TRBJ2-6; either TRBD1 or TRBD2 may fit D (5 bases each). V dropped 5 bases and J dropped 4 bases, with 18 bases sitting between them. The length of the CDR3 is 17 residues. Looked up from germline, CDR1 is SGHVS and CDR2 is FNYEAQ. CDR3 nucleotides: TGTGCCAGCAGCGAAGCAGAGAGGGGTCGGGGGGCCAACGTCCTGACTTTC. Translation: CASSEAERGRGANVLTF.

This chain uses TRBV25-1 with TRBJ2-7; TRBD1 agrees at 9 bases. J was trimmed by 6 bases and V by 2 bases; bases with no gene match: 5. The V gene's germline CDR1 is MGHDK and CDR2 SYGVNS. The CDR3 is 14 amino acids. CDR3 loop: CASSEGTGSVEQYF. The CDR3 DNA reads as TGTGCCAGCAGTGAAGGGACAGGGTCAGTCGAGCAGTACTTC.

The chain combines TRBV29-1 with TRBJ2-7, with D possibly matching TRBD1 (5 bases). Trimming took off 3 bases at V and 4 bases at J, with 10 bases between the two ends. This CDR3 spans 12 amino acids. Looked up from germline, CDR1 is SQVTM and CDR2 is ANQGSEA. This CDR3 is CSVEDIRYEQYF. As DNA, the CDR3 is TGCAGCGTTGAGGACATAAGATACGAGCAGTACTTC.

The chain is built from TRBV4-1 and TRBJ1-1; 8 bases agree with TRBD1. Germline CDR1 and CDR2: MGHRA and YSYEKL. CDR3 length: 17 amino acids. The trim removed 4 bases at V and 0 bases at J, leaving 10 bases unmatched. DNA for the CDR3: TGCGCCAGCAGCCCCGGACAGGGCAGGGGCATGAACACTGAAGCTTTCTTT. Protein sequence: CASSPGQGRGMNTEAFF.

A note on this clone: A junction end diverges from the germline sequence, so it may reflect a read error. The chain has TRBV19 and TRBJ1-1; TRBD1 aligns across 7 bases. Looked up from germline, CDR1 is LNHDA and CDR2 is SQIVND (reference sequence). The CDR3 has 14 residues. This chain's CDR3 is CASSLEGAGTEAFF. CDR3 DNA: TGTGCCAGTAGTTTAGAGGGGGCCGGCACTGAAGCTTTCTTT. Supplemented by reference TRBV19 and TRBJ1-1, the full variable domain reads DGGITQSPKYLFRKEGQNVTLSCEQNLNHDAMYWYRQDPGQGLRLIYYSQIVNDFQKGDIAEGYSVSREKKESFPLTVTSAQKNPTAFYLCASSLEGAGTEAFFGQGTRLTVV.

The chain carries TRBV27 and TRBJ1-1; no clear D gene. This CDR3 is built from 15 residues. Trimming removed 6 bases from V and 8 bases from J, with 22 bases in between. The germline CDR1 and CDR2 sequences are MNHEY and SMNVEV (reference sequence). The CDR3 spells CASSPIIPRIIEAFF. CDR3 sequence (DNA): TGTGCCAGCAGCCCGATAATCCCTAGGATTATCGAAGCTTTCTTT.

The chain has TRBV6-5 and TRBJ2-7, with D perhaps TRBD2 (5 bases). The germline V and J ends were trimmed by 4 bases and 0 bases, with 16 bases remaining between them. Germline assignment: CDR1 MNHEY and CDR2 SVGAGI. This CDR3 contains 16 residues. Here the CDR3 reads CASSFSGRGSSYEQYF. The CDR3 DNA is TGTGCCAGCAGTTTCTCCGGACGGGGAAGCTCCTACGAGCAGTACTTC.

The rearrangement joins TRBV5-5 to TRBJ2-2; D tentatively fits TRBD1 or TRBD2 (5 bases each). Trimming took off 4 bases at V and 0 bases at J, with 13 bases between the two ends. The CDR3 is 16 residues long. CDR1 SGHKS and CDR2 YYEKEE come from the germline V gene (reference sequence). The CDR3 region is CASSPTGTANTGELFF. The CDR3 bases are TGTGCCAGCAGCCCAACCGGGACCGCGAACACCGGGGAGCTGTTTTTT.

The CDR3 spells CASSSIQGRPNSPLHF. The CDR3 DNA is TGTGCCAGCTCGTCTATACAGGGACGGCCTAATTCACCCCTCCACTTT. The chain employs TRBV18 and TRBJ1-6; D perhaps matches TRBD1 (6 bases). CDR3 size: 16 residues. With 6 bases removed from V and 6 bases from J, the gap between germline ends came to 18 bases. Germline V gene sequence: CDR1 KGHSH, CDR2 LQKENI.

This chain connects TRBV7-9 to TRBJ1-1; no definite D call. Germline CDR1 is SEHNR and CDR2 is FQNEAQ (reference sequence). The CDR3 runs 14 residues. Trimming removed 5 bases from V and 2 bases from J, with 12 bases in between. The CDR3 here is CASSVQNLNTEAFF. CDR3 coding DNA: TGTGCCAGCAGCGTACAGAACCTAAACACTGAAGCTTTCTTT.

J is TRBJ1-5 and V is TRBV28; D might be TRBD1 (6 bases). CDR3 length: 14 residues. Germline CDR1 MDHEN, CDR2 SYDVKM. Trimming took 3 bases from V and 7 from J, leaving 13 bases between them. CDR3 loop: CASSLGGRRQPQHF. The CDR3 bases are TGTGCCAGCAGTTTGGGGGGGCGTAGGCAGCCCCAGCATTTT.

V usage is TRBV4-3 and J usage is TRBJ2-5, with D possibly being TRBD1 or TRBD2 (5 bases each). The germline V and J ends were trimmed by 0 bases and 5 bases, with 13 bases remaining between them. The length of the CDR3 is 15 residues. Germline V gene data show CDR1 as LGHNA and CDR2 as YSLEER. CDR3 sequence: CASSQDRTRGETQYF. The CDR3 nucleotides read TGCGCCAGCAGCCAAGACAGGACAAGAGGGGAGACCCAGTACTTC.

This clone was observed once. V gene TRBV6-6 combines with J gene TRBJ2-2; tentatively, D is TRBD2 (7 bases). V shed 10 bases and J shed 9 bases, with 15 bases lying between them. CDR3 size: 12 residues. Germline values: CDR1 MNHNY, CDR2 SVGAGI (reference sequence). In nucleotides, the CDR3 is TGTGCCACCGGACCGGGGGGCCGGGAGCTGTTTTTT. Translated: CATGPGGRELFF.

DNA for the CDR3: TGCGCCAGCAGCGTTCAGGGGGCTTACACCGGGGAGCTGTTTTTT. This translates into CASSVQGAYTGELFF. The chain combines TRBV5-1 with TRBJ2-2; TRBD1 matches 8 bases. V was pared by 4 bases and J by 3 bases, with 5 bases of the junction left unmatched. The germline V gene encodes CDR1 SGHRS and CDR2 YFSETQ. This CDR3 has 15 residues.

J is TRBJ2-2 and V is TRBV10-1; D is uncertain. The CDR3 spans 8 residues. V shed 11 bases and J shed 7 bases, with 2 bases lying between them. Germline V gives CDR1 WNHNN, CDR2 SYGVQD (reference sequence). CDR3 in amino acids: CACGELFF. CDR3 DNA: TGCGCCTGCGGGGAGCTGTTTTTT.

In the case of this clone: Other DNA sequences in the same sample also yield this CDR3. The chain carries TRBV7-2 and TRBJ2-1; 9 nucleotides line up with TRBD1. Germline CDR1 SGHTA, CDR2 FQGNSA. V was pared by 4 bases and J by 0 bases, with 1 base of the junction left unmatched. This CDR3 has 15 residues. CDR3 in amino acids: CASSSDRGSYNEQFF. The CDR3 DNA reads TGTGCCAGCAGCTCGGACAGGGGCTCCTACAATGAGCAGTTCTTC.

This clone turned up a few times. The chain combines TRBV10-3 with TRBJ2-7; TRBD2 might be the D (6 bases). Germline loops: CDR1 ENHRY, CDR2 SYGVKD. CDR3 length: 18 residues. V lost 1 base, J lost 1 base, and 20 bases lay in between. CDR3 in amino acids: CAISELDVFRGFSYEQYF. The CDR3 nucleotides read TGTGCCATCAGTGAGTTGGATGTTTTCCGGGGGTTTTCCTACGAGCAGTACTTC.